This T cell receptor beta chain was captured by sequencing in a study of blood T cell repertoires in COVID-19 (dated by TCRdb to the early 2020s). Regarding the complete study: Samples covering the acute and convalescent phases of COVID-19 were provided by collaborators in the United States, Italy and Spain. The material from the prospective study consisted of cDNA or gDNA derived from T cells, B-cell-depleted T cells, or PBMCs. The dataset comprised deeply sampled blood TCRbeta repertoires from subjects exposed to, actively infected with, or recovered from COVID-19. The repertoires were made available in a free public database intended to serve as a resource for research on the immune response to SARS-CoV-2. Samples were obtained from the ongoing ImmuneRACE study (first 160 participants) and from about 1,300 subjects provided by 6 global collaborators. A de-identified subject ID, COVID-19 status, age in years and sex were almost always included in the sample metadata. Where HLA class I and class II types were available, the types were taken from metadata supplied by the sample provider, not from assay-based typing. Paper-wide results and their limitations: The amount of clinical and demographic metadata varied by source and participant and was provided uncurated.

Each collaborating institution followed its own protocols to collect whole blood in K2EDTA tubes. For TCRbeta analysis, collaborators shipped samples in one of three forms: frozen whole blood, isolated PBMCs, or DNA extracted from either of those sample types. TCRbeta CDR3 regions were amplified from genomic DNA using the immunoSEQ Assay, a bias-controlled multiplex PCR. The paper's processing steps were these. Nucleated cell counts per sample were estimated from amplification of reference gene primers within the assay. To quantify the absolute abundance of each unique TCRbeta CDR3 rearrangement, sequence reads were collapsed and filtered. For each sample, productive Simpson clonality was calculated as the square root of Simpson's diversity index across productive rearrangements. The table was pulled from immuneACCESS by TCRdb, which kept in-frame rearrangements only. Such tables lose some clones; where checked, under half of the loss comes from unresolved V genes, and the rest has no known cause. V, J and clone size reflect that table, while D and trimming were determined from the DNA. The sample data list about 75,000 clones, and almost 90% of these were observed just once. The top ten clonotypes cover 2% to 3% of the sample.

Details on this clone: There is no known antigen for this receptor. Base qualities were left out, and no much larger clone turns up one base away.

The junction shows trimming of 1 base on V and 0 bases on J, plus 8 bases between the germline ends. The CDR3 starts with the cysteine, ends with the phenylalanine, and has 14 residues. Of the read, only the CDR3 DNA is kept; its 42 bases are in frame from base 1. The germline V gene (reference sequence) supplies CDR1 GTSNPN and CDR2 SVGIG. The receptor comes from a human donor in a cohort sampled during active COVID-19. The specimen sequenced was peripheral blood. The sequence links TRBV30 to TRBJ2-3; possibly the D gene is TRBD2, per 5 matching bases. In nucleotide form, the sequence is TGTGCCTGGAGTGACGGGAAGAGCACAGATACGCAGTATTTT. This yields the protein CAWSDGKSTDTQYF. The CDR3 plus the reference TRBV30 and TRBJ2-3 genes for the other parts give the full variable domain: SQTIHQWPATLVQPVGSPLSLECTVEGTSNPNLYWYRQAAGRGLQLLFYSVGIGQISSEVPQNLSASRPQDRQFILSSKKLLLSDSGFYLCAWSDGKSTDTQYFGPGTRLTVL.